This TCR beta chain appears in the sequencing data of a study of CD8+ T cells in alopecia areata. Study background: Oral tofacitinib, 5 to 10 mg twice daily, was given in an open-label trial. The authors scored treated patients' severity by affected scalp percentage. The study's findings and limits: Expanded CD8+ clones among the top 100, and scalp clonality, were significantly decreased by tofacitinib.

After isolation, RNA underwent reverse transcription to generate cDNA as the sequencing template. Clones were sequenced by immunoSEQ multiplex PCR, and TCRdb holds only the in-frame ones, with some missing. The sample contains 120,000 to 150,000 clones, roughly 86% of which appear only once. With regard to this clone: What it recognizes is unknown.

The treatment denotes: oral pan-JAK inhibitor, 5-10 mg twice daily. The clonotype originates from a human donor with alopecia areata. Here the sequenced sample was CD8+ T cells sorted from blood, taken at week 4, from a patient treated with tofacitinib.

The CDR3: CASSLWTGENEQFF. CDR3 DNA sequence: TGCGCCAGCAGCTTGTGGACGGGGGAAAATGAGCAGTTCTTC. The chain has TRBV4-1 and TRBJ2-1; D may be TRBD2 (6 bases). V was trimmed by 5 bases and J by 7 bases, leaving 15 bases between them. From germline, CDR1 is MGHRA and CDR2 YSYEKL. The CDR3 length is 14 residues.